This is a list of T cell receptor beta chains from one sample in a study of regulatory T cells in long-lasting Graves disease. TCRdb used MiXCR to reprocess the multiplex PCR reads, holding one entry per CDR3 protein. This table has about 500,000 distinct CDR3 sequences, approximately 12% appearing once. This sample was also put to use in a study of T cells in Graves' hyperthyroidism and ophthalmopathy.

Source: peripheral blood mononuclear cells (PBMCs), taken at new diagnosis, from a patient treated with antithyroid drugs. The receptors here all came from a woman aged 25-40 years with Graves disease. The conserved cysteine and the conserved F or W are not part of the CDR3 here. A D gene is named only where the DNA matches it firmly. Only part of the rows carry a size: once, few, many, or a class if the clone is expanded.

clone size,D gene,J gene,V gene,CDR3 protein
many,TRBD1,TRBJ1-2,TRBV28,ASRVPAGTDSGYGYT
few,.,TRBJ2-2,TRBV2,ATAGWDTGELF
.,.,TRBJ2-3,TRBV30,AWSLTGLSTDTQY
many,.,TRBJ2-2,TRBV7-8,ASSLVGELF
many,.,TRBJ2-1,TRBV6-5,ASSYLSGINEQF
many,.,TRBJ2-7,TRBV10-2,ASSEMRGLVYEQY
many,.,TRBJ1-4,TRBV28,ASSLPDAANEKLF
.,TRBD1,TRBJ1-4,TRBV5-5,ASSTQTGTARDKLF
few,.,TRBJ1-1,TRBV7-8,ASSSPGVGSTEAF
.,TRBD1,TRBJ2-7,TRBV15,ATSSRTGPGEQY